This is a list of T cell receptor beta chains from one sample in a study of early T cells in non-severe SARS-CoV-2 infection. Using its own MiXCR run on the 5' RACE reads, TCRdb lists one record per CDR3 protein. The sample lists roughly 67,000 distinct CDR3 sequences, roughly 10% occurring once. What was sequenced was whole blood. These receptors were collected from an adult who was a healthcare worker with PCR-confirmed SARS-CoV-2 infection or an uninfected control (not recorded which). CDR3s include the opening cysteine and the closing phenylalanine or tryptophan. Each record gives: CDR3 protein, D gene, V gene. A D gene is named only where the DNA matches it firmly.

CASSPGDSYGYTF	TRBD1	TRBV27
CASRPTGTSGIDEQFF	TRBD2	TRBV7-3
CASSLLSTYEQFF	.	TRBV7-9
CASSLLDSTDTQYF	.	TRBV28
CASSTYMLKNIQYF	.	TRBV5-5
CASSQGDSRNEQYF	.	TRBV5-1
CASSRGGTRGRETQYF	.	TRBV12-3/TRBV12-4
CASSLERINTEAFF	.	TRBV7-2
CASSYSIRVSLAGTIYF	.	TRBV6-6
CAITDRIIHEQYF	.	TRBV6-2/TRBV6-3
CASSFGNEQYF	.	TRBV12-3/TRBV12-4
CASSLVGYTGELFF	.	TRBV5-1
CSANAAGVVDTQYF	TRBD2	TRBV20-1
CASRGHSKEQFF	.	TRBV28
CASSSIVQGHYEQYF	.	TRBV27
CASRPYGGGRYGNQPQHF	TRBD1	TRBV7-2
CAIGRGTGGYEQYF	TRBD1	TRBV10-3
CASSDSLGTDTQYF	.	TRBV6-4
CAGADRVDRGTEAFF	TRBD1	TRBV7-9
CASSLGANSNQPQHF	.	TRBV12-3/TRBV12-4
CASSSSARRPNEQFF	.	TRBV12-3/TRBV12-4
CAISGTGFSYEQYF	TRBD1	TRBV6-1
CASSSLPSAEEDDYQETQYF	.	TRBV28
CASRPLAASYNEQFF	TRBD2	TRBV12-3/TRBV12-4
CAWSVLFDNEQFF	.	TRBV30
CASPPSGTGGDEQFF	TRBD1	TRBV28
CASSPPGGAGYTF	.	TRBV9
CSVDSENGYTF	.	TRBV29-1
CASSLGAQGYEQYF	.	TRBV7-9
CASSLQGRGSPLHF	.	TRBV5-8
CASSQDSTSVNEQFF	TRBD2	TRBV4-3
CASSAGGRGLMNTEAFF	TRBD1	TRBV5-4
CASGAPTNNEQFF	.	TRBV6-6